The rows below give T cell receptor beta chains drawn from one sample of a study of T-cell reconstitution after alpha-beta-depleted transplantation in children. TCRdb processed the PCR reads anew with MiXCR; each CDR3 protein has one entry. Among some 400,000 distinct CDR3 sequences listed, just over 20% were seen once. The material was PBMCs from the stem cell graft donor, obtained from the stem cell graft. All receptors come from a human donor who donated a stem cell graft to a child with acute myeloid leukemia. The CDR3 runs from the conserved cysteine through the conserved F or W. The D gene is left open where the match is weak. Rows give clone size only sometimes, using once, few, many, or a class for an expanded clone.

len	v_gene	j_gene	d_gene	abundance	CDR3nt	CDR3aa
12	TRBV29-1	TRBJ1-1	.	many	TGCAGCGCCACAGGGCTAGTCGCGGGGGCTTTCTTT	CSATGLVAGAFF
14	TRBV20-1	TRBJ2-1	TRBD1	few	TGCAGTGCTCGATCCGGGACAGCCCACAATGAGCAGTTCTTC	CSARSGTAHNEQFF
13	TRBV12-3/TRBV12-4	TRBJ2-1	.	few	TGTGCCAGTACTCCCAGCTCCTACAATGAGCAGTTCTTC	CASTPSSYNEQFF
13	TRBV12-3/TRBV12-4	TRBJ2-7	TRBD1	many	TGTGCCAGCAGTTTTAGACAGGGATACGAGCAGTACTTC	CASSFRQGYEQYF
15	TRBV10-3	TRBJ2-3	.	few	TGTGCCATCAGTGAGCAGGACTACAACACAGATACGCAGTATTTT	CAISEQDYNTDTQYF
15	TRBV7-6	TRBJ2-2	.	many	TGTGCCAGCAGCTTAGATGGGGGCAACACCGGGGAGCTGTTTTTT	CASSLDGGNTGELFF
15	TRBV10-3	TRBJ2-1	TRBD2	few	TGTGCCAGTATCGGGACTAGCGGTATCTACAATGAGCAGTTCTTC	CASIGTSGIYNEQFF
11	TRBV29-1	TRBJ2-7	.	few	TGCAGCGTTGGGCCCTCCTACGAGCAGTACTTC	CSVGPSYEQYF
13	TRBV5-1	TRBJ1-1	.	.	TGCGCCAGCAGCAGCGGGGGGGACACTGAAGCTTTCTTT	CASSSGGDTEAFF
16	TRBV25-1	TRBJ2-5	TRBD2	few	TGTGCCAGCAGTGCATCTAGCGGGATATACCAAGAGACCCAGTACTTC	CASSASSGIYQETQYF
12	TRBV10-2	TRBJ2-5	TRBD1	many	TGCGCCAGCAACGACAGGGGGGAGACCCAGTACTTC	CASNDRGETQYF
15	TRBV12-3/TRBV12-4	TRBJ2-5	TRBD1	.	TGTGCCACCACGCCGGGACAGGGGGGCCAAGAGACCCAGTACTTC	CATTPGQGGQETQYF
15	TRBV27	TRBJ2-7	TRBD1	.	TGTGCCAGCAGTTTATTGGGACAGGGGGTTTACGAGCAGTACTTC	CASSLLGQGVYEQYF
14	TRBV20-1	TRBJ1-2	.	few	TGCAGTGCCCGGCCCCCGACAGGCTTTAGTGGCTACACCTTC	CSARPPTGFSGYTF
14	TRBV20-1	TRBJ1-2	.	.	TGCAGTGCTTCCCGGGACACCTCTAACTATGGCTACACCTTC	CSASRDTSNYGYTF
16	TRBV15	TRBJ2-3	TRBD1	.	TGTGCCACCAGCAGAGATCGAGGAAGGGGGCAAGATACGCAGTATTTT	CATSRDRGRGQDTQYF